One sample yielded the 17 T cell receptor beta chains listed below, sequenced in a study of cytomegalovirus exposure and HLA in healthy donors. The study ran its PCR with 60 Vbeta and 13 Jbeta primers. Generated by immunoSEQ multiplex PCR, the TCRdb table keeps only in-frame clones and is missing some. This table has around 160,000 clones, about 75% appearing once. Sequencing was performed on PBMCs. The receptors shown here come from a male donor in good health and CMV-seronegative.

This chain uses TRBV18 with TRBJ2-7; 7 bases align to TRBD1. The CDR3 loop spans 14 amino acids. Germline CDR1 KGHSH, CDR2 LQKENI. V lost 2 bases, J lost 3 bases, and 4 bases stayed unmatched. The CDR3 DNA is TGTGCCAGCTCACCAAACAGGGGCCTCTACGAGCAGTACTTC. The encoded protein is CASSPNRGLYEQYF.

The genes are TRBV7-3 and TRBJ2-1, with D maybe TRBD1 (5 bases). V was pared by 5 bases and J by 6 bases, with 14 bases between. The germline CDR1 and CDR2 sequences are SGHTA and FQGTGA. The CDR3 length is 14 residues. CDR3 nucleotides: TGTGCCAGCAGCCAAGGGGCTAGATCCAATGAGCAGTTCTTC. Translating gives CASSQGARSNEQFF.

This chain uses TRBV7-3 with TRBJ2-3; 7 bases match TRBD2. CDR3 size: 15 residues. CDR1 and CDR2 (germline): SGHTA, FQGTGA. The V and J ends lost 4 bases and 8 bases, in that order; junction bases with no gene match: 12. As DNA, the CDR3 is TGTGCCAGCAGCTCCGGGGACTCGGGCGGGGGTACGCAGTATTTT. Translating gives CASSSGDSGGGTQYF.

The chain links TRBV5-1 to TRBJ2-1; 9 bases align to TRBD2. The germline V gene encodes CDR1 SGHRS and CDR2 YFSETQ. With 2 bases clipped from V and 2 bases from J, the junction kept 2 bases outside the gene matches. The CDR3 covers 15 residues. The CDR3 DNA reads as TGCGCCAGCAGCTTAAGCGGGAGGCCCTACAATGAGCAGTTCTTC. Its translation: CASSLSGRPYNEQFF.

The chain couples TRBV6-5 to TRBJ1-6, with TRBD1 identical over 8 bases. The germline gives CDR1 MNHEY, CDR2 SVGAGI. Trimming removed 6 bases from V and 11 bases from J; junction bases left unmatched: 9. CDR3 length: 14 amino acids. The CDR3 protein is CASSAGTGLTPLHF. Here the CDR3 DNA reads TGTGCCAGCAGCGCCGGGACAGGCCTTACACCCCTCCACTTT.

DNA for the CDR3: TGCAGCCTTGGACAGGGAACTGAAGCTTTCTTT. This codes for CSLGQGTEAFF. The rearrangement links TRBV29-1 to TRBJ1-1, with 8 positions matching TRBD1. This CDR3 spans 11 amino acids. The germline V gene has CDR1 SQVTM and CDR2 ANQGSEA. The V and J ends lost 8 bases and 5 bases, in that order; junction bases with no gene match: 4. The full variable domain, its missing parts supplied by reference TRBV29-1 and TRBJ1-1, is SAVISQKPSRDICQRGTSLTIQCQVDSQVTMMFWYRQQPGQSLTLIATANQGSEATYESGFVIDKFPISRPNLTFSTLTVSNMSPEDSSIYLCSLGQGTEAFFGQGTRLTVV.

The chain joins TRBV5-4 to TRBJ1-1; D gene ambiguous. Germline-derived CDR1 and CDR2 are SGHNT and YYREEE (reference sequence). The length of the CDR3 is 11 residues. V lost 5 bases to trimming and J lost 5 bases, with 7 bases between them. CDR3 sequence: CASSRGTEAFF. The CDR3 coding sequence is TGTGCCAGCAGTCGCGGAACTGAAGCTTTCTTT.

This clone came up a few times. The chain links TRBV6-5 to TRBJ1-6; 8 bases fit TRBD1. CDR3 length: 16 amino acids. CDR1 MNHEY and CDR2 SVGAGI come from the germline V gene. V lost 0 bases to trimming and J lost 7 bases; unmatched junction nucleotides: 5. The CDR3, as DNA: TGTGCCAGCAGTTACTCAACAGGGGGTCCAAATTCACCCCTCCACTTT. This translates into CASSYSTGGPNSPLHF.

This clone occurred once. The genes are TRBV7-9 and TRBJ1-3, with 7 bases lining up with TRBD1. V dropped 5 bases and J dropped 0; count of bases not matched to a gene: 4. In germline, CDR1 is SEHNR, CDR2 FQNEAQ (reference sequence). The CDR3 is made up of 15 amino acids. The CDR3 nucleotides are TGTGCCAGCAGCCTTGACAGGGACTCTGGAAACACCATATATTTT. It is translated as CASSLDRDSGNTIYF.

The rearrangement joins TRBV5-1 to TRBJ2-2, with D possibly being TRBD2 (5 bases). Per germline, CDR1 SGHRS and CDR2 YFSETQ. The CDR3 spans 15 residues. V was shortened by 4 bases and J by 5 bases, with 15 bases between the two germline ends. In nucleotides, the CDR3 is TGCGCCAGCAGCCTGACCTCTAGGGAGACCGGGGAGCTGTTTTTT. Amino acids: CASSLTSRETGELFF.

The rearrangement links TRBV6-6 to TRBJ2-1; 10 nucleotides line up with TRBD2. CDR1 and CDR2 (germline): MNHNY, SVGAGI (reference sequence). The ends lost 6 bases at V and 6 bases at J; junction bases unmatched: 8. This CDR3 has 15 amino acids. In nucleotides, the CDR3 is TGTGCCAGCAGCCGGCCTAGCGGGAGTGGCAATGAGCAGTTCTTC. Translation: CASSRPSGSGNEQFF.

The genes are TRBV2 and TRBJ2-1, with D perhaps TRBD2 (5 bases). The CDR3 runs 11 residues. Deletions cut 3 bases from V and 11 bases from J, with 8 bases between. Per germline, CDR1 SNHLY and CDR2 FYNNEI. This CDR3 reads CASSDRLKQFF. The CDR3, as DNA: TGTGCCAGCAGTGACCGACTAAAGCAGTTCTTC.

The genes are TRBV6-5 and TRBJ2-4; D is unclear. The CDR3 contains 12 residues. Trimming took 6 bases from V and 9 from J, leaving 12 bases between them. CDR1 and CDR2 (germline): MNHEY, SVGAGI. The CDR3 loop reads CASSPRSGIQYF. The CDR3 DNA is TGTGCCAGCAGCCCCCGCTCCGGCATTCAGTACTTC.

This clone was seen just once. The chain's CDR3 is CAWGEGELETQYF. In DNA form, the CDR3 reads TGTGCCTGGGGTGAGGGGGAGTTAGAGACCCAGTACTTC. The gene calls are TRBV30 and TRBJ2-5; tentative D call: TRBD1 (6 bases). CDR1 and CDR2 from the germline V gene are GTSNPN and SVGIG (reference sequence). V lost 5 bases and J lost 4, with 14 bases in between. The CDR3 is 13 amino acids.

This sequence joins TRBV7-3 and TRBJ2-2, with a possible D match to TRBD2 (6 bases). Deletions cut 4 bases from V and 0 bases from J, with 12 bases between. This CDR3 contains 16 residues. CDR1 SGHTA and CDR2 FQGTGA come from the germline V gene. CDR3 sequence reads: CASSSTGGPNTGELFF. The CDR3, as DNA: TGTGCCAGCAGCTCAACCGGGGGACCGAACACCGGGGAGCTGTTTTTT.

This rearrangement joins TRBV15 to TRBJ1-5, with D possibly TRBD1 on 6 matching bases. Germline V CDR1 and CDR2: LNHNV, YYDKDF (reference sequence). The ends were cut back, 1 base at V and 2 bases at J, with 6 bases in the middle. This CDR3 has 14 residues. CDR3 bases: TGTGCCACCAGCAGAGGACAGGGCAATCAGCCCCAGCATTTT. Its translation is CATSRGQGNQPQHF.

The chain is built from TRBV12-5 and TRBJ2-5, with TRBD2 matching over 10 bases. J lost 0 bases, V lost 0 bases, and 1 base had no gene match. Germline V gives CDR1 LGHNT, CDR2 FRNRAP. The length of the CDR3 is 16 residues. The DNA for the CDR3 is TGTGCTAGTGGTTTGGTTAGCGGGGGGCACCAAGAGACCCAGTACTTC. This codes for CASGLVSGGHQETQYF.